These 25 T cell receptor beta chains were all obtained from the same sample, sequenced in a study of T cells in Graves' hyperthyroidism and ophthalmopathy. The CDR3 regions of TCR beta were amplified from RNA transcripts. HTBI primers were the set used in a first-round RT-PCR of the TCR CDR3. A single record per CDR3 protein comes from TCRdb applying MiXCR to the multiplex PCR reads. The data contain about 480,000 distinct CDR3 sequences, 20% to 25% of them singletons. Sequencing was carried out using blood. These TCRs come from an older woman with Graves' ophthalmopathy.

The chain has TRBV12-3 or TRBV12-4 and TRBJ1-5; D is possibly TRBD1 (6 bases). The CDR3 is 14 residues long. V lost 5 bases, J lost 6 bases, and 14 bases lay in between. The CDR3 sequence: CASSGVDSGQPQHF. As DNA, the CDR3 is TGTGCCAGCAGTGGGGTGGACAGTGGTCAGCCCCAGCATTTT.

This clonotype was seen at least ten times. The gene calls are TRBV20-1 and TRBJ2-7; no clear D. Trimming pared 2 bases from V and 3 bases from J, leaving 11 bases between. CDR1 and CDR2 (germline): DFQATT, SNEGSKA (reference sequence). CDR3 size: 13 residues. The chain's CDR3 is CSARPQTGYEQYF. CDR3 coding DNA: TGCAGTGCTAGACCTCAGACGGGCTACGAGCAGTACTTC.

This clonotype was detected a few times. The rearrangement links TRBV30 to TRBJ1-2; D unresolved. CDR3 size: 13 residues. The germline CDR1 and CDR2 sequences are GTSNPN and SVGIG (reference sequence). V was shortened by 1 base and J by 2 bases, with 8 bases between the two germline ends. DNA of the CDR3: TGTGCCTGGAGTGCGACGGGGAACTATGGCTACACCTTC. This codes for CAWSATGNYGYTF.

The rearrangement uses TRBV6-1 and TRBJ2-7; D is ambiguous. CDR1 is MNHNS and CDR2 is SASEGT in the germline V gene. This CDR3 region has 14 residues. The V end lost 4 bases, the J end lost 0 bases, and 10 bases lay between the germline ends. For the CDR3, the DNA is TGTGCCAGCAGTGCCATCCTTGGCTCCTACGAGCAGTACTTC. The encoded protein is CASSAILGSYEQYF.

This clonotype was detected only a few times. The chain links TRBV6-1 to TRBJ2-3; 13 bases agree with TRBD2. The CDR3 runs 14 residues. Germline CDR1 is MNHNS and CDR2 is SASEGT. With V trimmed by 5 bases and J by 8 bases, 4 bases remained unmatched. CDR3 DNA: TGTGCCAGCAGTCGGACTAGCGGGAGTGTTACGCAGTATTTT. Its protein product is CASSRTSGSVTQYF.

This clonotype has only a few counts. J is TRBJ1-6 and V is TRBV28; TRBD1 is a possible D gene (6 bases). The V and J ends lost 11 bases and 7 bases respectively, with 12 bases between them. The germline gives CDR1 MDHEN, CDR2 SYDVKM. This CDR3 spans 12 amino acids. CDR3 coding DNA: TGTGCCGCTCAGACAGGCAATTCACCCCTCCACTTT. Protein: CAAQTGNSPLHF.

This clonotype was detected a few times. This sequence joins TRBV7-2 and TRBJ2-3; 9 bases match TRBD2. The CDR3 contains 16 residues. Germline V lookup: CDR1 SGHTA, CDR2 FQGNSA. The V segment lost 1 base and the J segment 1 base; nucleotides outside the gene matches: 3. The CDR3 is CASSLVASGGTDTQYF. The DNA for the CDR3 is TGTGCCAGCAGCTTAGTGGCTAGCGGGGGCACAGATACGCAGTATTTT.

This clonotype was counted between two and nine times. The chain is built from TRBV20-1 and TRBJ2-5; D unclear. Trimming left V 2 bases short and J 1 base short, with 5 bases between. Germline CDR1 is DFQATT and CDR2 is SNEGSKA (reference sequence). CDR3 length: 12 amino acids. CDR3 region: CSARLAQETQYF. In DNA form, the CDR3 reads TGCAGTGCTAGATTGGCCCAAGAGACCCAGTACTTC.

This clonotype was seen only a few times. CDR3 residues: CASSQNLADTQYF. In nucleotides, the CDR3 is TGTGCCAGCAGCCAGAATCTGGCAGATACGCAGTATTTT. This chain uses TRBV3-1 with TRBJ2-3, with no clear D. Germline CDR1 is LGHDT and CDR2 is YNNKEL (reference sequence). The CDR3 sequence is 13 residues long. Deletions cut 3 bases from V and 4 bases from J, with 8 bases between.

This clonotype occurred many times. V usage is TRBV7-2 and J usage is TRBJ1-1, with no clear D. Germline CDR1 is SGHTA and CDR2 is FQGNSA. V shed 5 bases and J shed 0 bases, with 7 bases lying between them. This CDR3 has 13 amino acids. The CDR3 loop reads CASSPIMNTEAFF. CDR3 nucleotide sequence: TGTGCCAGCAGCCCGATCATGAACACTGAAGCTTTCTTT.

V usage is TRBV5-1 and J usage is TRBJ2-7, with 11 bases fitting TRBD2. The CDR3 loop spans 19 amino acids. The ends lost 4 bases at V and 5 bases at J; junction bases unmatched: 20. Germline V gives CDR1 SGHRS, CDR2 YFSETQ. CDR3 loop: CASSASLIAGGPGADEQYF. Here the CDR3 DNA reads TGCGCCAGCAGCGCTTCCCTTATAGCGGGAGGGCCTGGTGCGGACGAGCAGTACTTC. Supplemented by reference TRBV5-1 and TRBJ2-7, the full variable domain reads KAGVTQTPRYLIKTRGQQVTLSCSPISGHRSVSWYQQTPGQGLQFLFEYFSETQRNKGNFPGRFSGRQFSNSRSEMNVSTLELGDSALYLCASSASLIAGGPGADEQYFGPGTRLTVT.

The table lists this clonotype with a few counts. The chain combines TRBV6-2 or TRBV6-3 with TRBJ1-3; D gene ambiguous. Germline assignment: CDR1 MNHEY and CDR2 SVGEGT. V dropped 6 bases and J dropped 0 bases, with 12 bases sitting between them. The CDR3 runs 15 residues. The CDR3 reads CASSRTFGSGNTIYF. Here the CDR3 DNA reads TGTGCCAGCAGCCGGACCTTCGGCTCTGGAAACACCATATATTTT.

Points on this clonotype: A single base separates this from a much larger clone, so it may be a read error. The V and J genes are TRBV28 and TRBJ2-2; D gene ambiguous. The germline V gene encodes CDR1 MDHEN and CDR2 SYDVKM. This CDR3 has 14 amino acids. CDR3 sequence reads: CASGRQPNAGELFF. In nucleotides, the CDR3 is TGTGCCTCCGGGCGGCAGCCGAACGCCGGGGAGCTGTTTTTT.

V and J are TRBV25-1 and TRBJ1-2, with D possibly TRBD1 on 5 matching bases. From germline, CDR1 is MGHDK and CDR2 SYGVNS. This CDR3 is built from 14 residues. Trimming stripped 1 base from V and 7 bases from J, with 13 bases between. The CDR3 protein is CASSESGRVGGYTF. The CDR3 bases are TGTGCCAGCAGTGAATCAGGGAGGGTTGGTGGCTACACCTTC.

In regard to this clonotype: A much larger clone sits a single nucleotide away, making a read error possible. This chain uses TRBV12-3 or TRBV12-4 with TRBJ1-2; the D gene is possibly TRBD1 (6 bases). The V gene lost 5 bases and the J gene lost 5 bases, with 18 bases spanning the gap. The CDR3 runs to 15 residues. The CDR3 reads CASSPRTESQYGYTF. CDR3 DNA sequence: TGTGCCAGCAGTCCTCGGACAGAGTCGCAATATGGCTACACCTTC.

This chain links TRBV12-3 or TRBV12-4 with TRBJ2-2; D unresolved. The V end lost 5 bases, the J end lost 3 bases, and 10 bases lay between the germline ends. This CDR3 is 14 amino acids long. The CDR3 DNA sequence: TGTGCCAGCAGTAGAGGTGGGGACACCGGGGAGCTGTTTTTT. This translates into CASSRGGDTGELFF.

This clonotype has only a few counts. The chain joins TRBV3-1 to TRBJ2-7; 7 nucleotides line up with TRBD1. The CDR3 is made up of 13 amino acids. Germline CDR1 is LGHDT and CDR2 is YNNKEL (reference sequence). With 7 bases clipped from V and 5 bases from J, the junction kept 8 bases outside the gene matches. CDR3 sequence (DNA): TGTGCCAGCACCTCAAGGGGGCGAAACGAGCAGTACTTC. Protein product: CASTSRGRNEQYF.

This clonotype occurred a few times. The CDR3 DNA sequence: TGTGCCAGCAGCCCACTAAGCGAGCAGTTCTTC. It specifies CASSPLSEQFF. The chain recombines TRBV7-2 with TRBJ2-1; D ambiguous. The CDR3 extends over 11 amino acids. Trimming left V 5 bases short and J 10 bases short, with 9 bases between. Germline lookup yields CDR1 SGHTA and CDR2 FQGNSA.

This clonotype was recorded many times. The chain links TRBV27 to TRBJ1-2; D perhaps matches TRBD1 (6 bases). With 6 bases removed from V and 5 bases from J, the gap between germline ends came to 13 bases. From germline, CDR1 is MNHEY and CDR2 SMNVEV (reference sequence). The CDR3 extends over 13 amino acids. The CDR3 reads CASSRDRFYGYTF. Written as DNA, the CDR3 is TGTGCCAGCAGCCGCGACAGGTTTTATGGCTACACCTTC.

This clonotype was seen more than once but under ten times. The V call is TRBV19, the J call TRBJ2-3; 10 nucleotides line up with TRBD2. The germline V gene encodes CDR1 LNHDA and CDR2 SQIVND (reference sequence). The CDR3 contains 18 residues. Trimming cost V 3 bases and J 2 bases; bases outside gene matches: 11. Written as DNA, the CDR3 is TGTGCCAGTAGTATGGGGCTAGCGGGAGCCGCTAACACAGATACGCAGTATTTT. Protein: CASSMGLAGAANTDTQYF.

This clonotype occurred many times. V gene TRBV5-8 combines with J gene TRBJ1-1; no clear D. The CDR3 contains 11 residues. Trimming pared 2 bases from V and 4 bases from J, leaving 3 bases between. Germline V gene data show CDR1 as SGHTS and CDR2 as YDEGEE. The CDR3 sequence: CASSFGTEAFF. CDR3 DNA: TGTGCCAGCAGCTTTGGCACTGAAGCTTTCTTT.

The J gene is TRBJ2-3, the V gene TRBV12-3 or TRBV12-4; a possible D gene is TRBD1 (5 bases). The germline V and J ends were trimmed by 6 bases and 2 bases, with 12 bases remaining between them. There are 14 residues in the CDR3. The CDR3 coding sequence is TGTGCCAGCAGCTGGTTAGGGGCCACAGATACGCAGTATTTT. Protein sequence: CASSWLGATDTQYF.

The genes are TRBV7-3 and TRBJ2-3, with 12 bases lining up with TRBD2. This CDR3 contains 15 residues. Trimming removed 4 bases from V and 2 bases from J; junction bases left unmatched: 1. Germline V gene sequence: CDR1 SGHTA, CDR2 FQGTGA. CDR3 sequence reads: CASSSSGRATDTQYF. In nucleotides, the CDR3 is TGTGCCAGCAGCTCTAGCGGGAGGGCCACAGATACGCAGTATTTT.

CDR3 region: CSARSANTGELFF. The CDR3 nucleotides are TGCAGTGCTAGAAGCGCCAACACCGGGGAGCTGTTTTTT. The genes are TRBV20-1 and TRBJ2-2; D is ambiguous. V lost 2 bases to trimming and J lost 2 bases, with 6 bases between them. Germline CDR1 DFQATT, CDR2 SNEGSKA (reference sequence). This CDR3 has 13 amino acids.

This clonotype was picked up many times. The chain combines TRBV12-3 or TRBV12-4 with TRBJ1-1; no firm D call. The CDR3 is 13 residues long. The germline V and J ends were trimmed by 6 bases and 7 bases, with 15 bases remaining between them. The CDR3 DNA sequence: TGTGCCAGCAGACTATTGGGAGTAGGTGAAGCTTTCTTT. Translation: CASRLLGVGEAFF.